Listed here are 2 T cell receptor beta chains from one sample, sequenced in a study of T-cell memory formation after mild COVID-19. TCRdb fed the 5' RACE reads into MiXCR, producing one record per CDR3 protein. The sample records about 350,000 distinct CDR3 sequences, roughly an eighth being singletons. The source material was PBMCs or a T cell subset sorted from them (not recorded which). All receptors derive from a man aged 18 to 30 who had mild COVID-19 (a few samples of this study predate the infection). Cell type and time point are not known.

The rearrangement joins TRBV20-1 to TRBJ2-1, with 7 bases identical to TRBD2. The CDR3 sequence is 17 residues long. The germline gives CDR1 DFQATT, CDR2 SNEGSKA (reference sequence). With 6 bases clipped from V and 2 bases from J, the junction kept 16 bases outside the gene matches. The CDR3 nucleotides read TGCAGTGCCACCGGGGGGATAGGACCCCTGACCTACAATGAGCAGTTCTTC. Translation: CSATGGIGPLTYNEQFF.

The rearrangement links TRBV11-1 to TRBJ1-2; D unclear. Trimming stripped 4 bases from V and 4 bases from J, with 10 bases between. Per the germline V gene, CDR1 is SGHAT and CDR2 is FQDESV (reference sequence). The CDR3 is 13 amino acids. This CDR3 is CASSSGSTYGYTF. The CDR3 DNA reads TGTGCCAGCAGCTCGGGGAGTACCTATGGCTACACCTTC.